This TCR beta chain was sequenced during a study of vaccination and CD4 T cells after COVID-19. Overall study: Convalescent individuals numbered four females and six males, two being Hispanic.

About this clonotype itself: Its antigen is not known.

V dropped 10 bases and J dropped 6 bases, with 26 bases sitting between them. Germline V lookup: CDR1 LNHDA, CDR2 SQIVND (reference sequence). CDR3 length: 16 amino acids. The Oncomine TCR Beta short-read assay sequenced DNA from cultured CD4+ T cells. One entry per CDR3 protein, called by TCRdb with MiXCR from the PCR reads. Among about 17,000 distinct CDR3 sequences listed, 45% to 65% were seen once. Treatment given: approximately nine-day PBMC culture with coronavirus spike peptide pools or control peptides (ViraFEST assay). The sequence derives from a human donor who had recovered from COVID-19. The rearrangement uses TRBV19 and TRBJ2-3; D may be TRBD1 or TRBD2 (5 bases each). Sequencing used CD4+ T cells from blood, cultured in vitro. CDR3 sequence (DNA): TGTGCCACCCAATGGGACGCAAACGTTGGCAGGGATACGCAGTATTTT. As protein: CATQWDANVGRDTQYF. The whole variable domain, remainder taken from reference TRBV19 and TRBJ2-3, is DGGITQSPKYLFRKEGQNVTLSCEQNLNHDAMYWYRQDPGQGLRLIYYSQIVNDFQKGDIAEGYSVSREKKESFPLTVTSAQKNPTAFYLCATQWDANVGRDTQYFGPGTRLTVL.